The entry below gives a single T cell receptor (beta chain) sequence along with its context. Its antigen is not identified. The sample originates from a study of T cell repertoires in cytomegalovirus infection. Study context: Recently identified HLA-C-restricted and well-studied HLA-B-restricted CMV epitopes were used. Both CMV infection and a matching HLA type were indicated by public TCR beta signatures. Study findings and constraints: Cumulative frequency (of public TCR beta family members) identified carriers of CMV plus the relevant HLA. Across the ex vivo response, the dominant clonotypes were HLA-C-restricted CMV-specific TCR beta clonotypes.

From the reads, TCRdb called clonotypes with MiXCR, one entry per CDR3 protein. The data hold 110,000 or so distinct CDR3 sequences, with about 30% observed a single time. Germline assignment: CDR1 MNHEY and CDR2 SMNVEV (reference sequence). V shed 2 bases and J shed 4 bases, with 6 bases lying between them. CDR3 length: 13 amino acids. V is TRBV27 and J is TRBJ2-1; no reliable D call. Sequencing used CD8+ T cells from cultured PBMCs, obtained from culture after CMV antigen stimulation. The source is a human donor in good health (CMV status not recorded). Some clones in this sample may be carry-over from other donors' samples. The CDR3 DNA sequence: TGTGCCAGCAGTTTACCCCGGTACAATGAGCAGTTCTTC. Translation gives CASSLPRYNEQFF.